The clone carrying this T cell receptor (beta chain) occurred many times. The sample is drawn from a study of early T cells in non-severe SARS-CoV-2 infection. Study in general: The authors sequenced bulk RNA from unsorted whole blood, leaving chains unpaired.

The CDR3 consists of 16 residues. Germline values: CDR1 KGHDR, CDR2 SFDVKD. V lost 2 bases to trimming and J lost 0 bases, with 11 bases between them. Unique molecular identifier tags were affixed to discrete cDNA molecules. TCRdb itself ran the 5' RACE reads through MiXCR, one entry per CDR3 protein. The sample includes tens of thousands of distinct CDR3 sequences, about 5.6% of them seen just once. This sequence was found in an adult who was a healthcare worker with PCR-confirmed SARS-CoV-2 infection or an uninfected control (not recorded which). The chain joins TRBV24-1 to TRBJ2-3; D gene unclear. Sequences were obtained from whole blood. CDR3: CATSDSVSSSTDTQYF. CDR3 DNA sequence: TGTGCCACCAGTGATTCAGTTTCTAGTAGCACAGATACGCAGTATTTT.